This T cell receptor (beta chain) was obtained from a study of blood T cell repertoires in COVID-19. Study in general: COVID-19 samples collected from the United States, Italy and Spain covered acute and convalescent phases. Sample material is recorded as cDNA or gDNA derived from T cells, B-cell-depleted T cells, or PBMCs.

Per the study methods: Amplification of reference gene primers was used by the study to estimate nucleated cell counts. The assay was immunoSEQ multiplex PCR, and TCRdb's table has in-frame clones only and misses some. V, J and clone size were drawn from that table, and D and trimming were deduced from the DNA. Of 97,000 or so clones in the sample, just under 85% were seen once. The length of the CDR3 is 14 residues. The trim removed 2 bases at V and 8 bases at J, leaving 6 bases unmatched. The V gene's germline CDR1 is WNHNN and CDR2 SYGVQD (reference sequence). The rearrangement joins TRBV10-1 to TRBJ2-1, with 7 bases fitting TRBD1. The TCR was taken from a man aged 70 or older with acute or convalescent COVID-19. The sequenced material came from peripheral blood. CDR3 in amino acids: CASSEGQARDEQFF. CDR3 coding DNA: TGCGCCAGCAGTGAGGGACAGGCTAGGGATGAGCAGTTCTTC.